This TCR beta chain comes out of a study of CD8+ T cells in alopecia areata. Study conclusions and caveats: Scalp lesions, especially in alopecia totalis/universalis, had higher clonality than normal scalp.

Treatment specified: oral pan-JAK inhibitor, 5-10 mg twice daily. Per the germline V gene, CDR1 is MGHDK and CDR2 is SYGVNS. Trimming cost V 1 base and J 3 bases, with 13 bases left between them. The CDR3 consists of 16 residues. Notes on this clone: Its antigen is not identified.

The authors extracted RNA and reverse transcribed it into cDNA as the sequencing template. Only in-frame clones appear in the TCRdb table, and some are missing; sequencing was by immunoSEQ multiplex PCR. The table includes some 120,000 clones, 60% to 65% detected once. The sequence was collected from a human donor with alopecia areata. Sequenced here: CD4+ T cells sorted from blood, sampled at week 4, from a patient treated with tofacitinib. V is TRBV25-1 and J is TRBJ2-1; D might be TRBD2 (5 bases). CDR3 sequence (DNA): TGTGCCAGCAGTGAATGGGGAGCGGAAGGCTACAATGAGCAGTTCTTC. The encoded protein is CASSEWGAEGYNEQFF.